This TCR beta chain comes out of a study of untreated major depressive disorder. Whole-study findings and limits: Compared with controls, depressed patients showed more TRBV05-01 (Vbeta 5.1) usage in CD4+ T cells.

About this clone itself: The target antigen is unknown.

Germline V gene lookup returns CDR1 LNHDA and CDR2 SQIVND (reference sequence). CDR3 length equals 15 residues. Trimming cost V 1 base and J 4 bases, with 10 bases left between them. Measured with immunoSEQ multiplex PCR; TCRdb has only the in-frame clones, and not every one. The table includes 15,000 to 20,000 clones, about 92% detected once. Sequenced sample: CD4+ T cells from PBMCs. The chain is built from TRBV19 and TRBJ2-2, with D unclear. The sequence was collected from a woman aged 40-49 years with major depressive disorder. CDR3 sequence: CASSIAATFTGELFF. In nucleotides, the CDR3 is TGTGCCAGTAGTATAGCGGCTACCTTCACCGGGGAGCTGTTTTTT.